These T cell receptor beta chains were read from a single sample in a study of T cell changes during pregnancy in multiple sclerosis. Repertoires were generated with immunoSEQ multiplex PCR, while TCRdb's copy carries only in-frame clones and drops some. The sample records 45,000 to 60,000 clones, about 92% being singletons. This specimen was CD4+ T cells from peripheral blood mononuclear cells, taken in the third trimester of pregnancy. The receptors derive from a female donor with multiple sclerosis, enrolled in a pregnancy study. Each CDR3 is given with its conserved first and last residue. A D gene is named only where the DNA matches it firmly. Expanded clones are given a class, and other clones once, few, many or no size at all.

TRBJ2-7 - TRBV29-1 12 - TGCAGCGTTCAAGACGGTACCTACGAGCAGTACTTC CSVQDGTYEQYF
TRBJ1-4 - TRBV5-6 17 - TGTGCCAGCAGCTTTGGTGGGCAGATCGCAACTAATGAAAAACTGTTTTTT CASSFGGQIATNEKLFF
TRBJ2-3 - TRBV7-2 15 TRBD1 TGTGCCAGCAGCTTCCGGGACAGACGCACAGATACGCAGTATTTT CASSFRDRRTDTQYF
TRBJ2-2 - TRBV27 15 - TGTGCCAGCAGTTTCCTGGCCACGAACACCGGGGAGCTGTTTTTT CASSFLATNTGELFF
TRBJ1-1 - TRBV6-5 15 - TGTGCCAGCATGAACAGGATTTCACTGAAGACTGAAGCTTTCTTT CASMNRISLKTEAFF
TRBJ1-4 once TRBV12-5 16 - TGTGCTAGTGGTTTGGTAGGGGGTGCAACTAATGAAAAACTGTTTTTT CASGLVGGATNEKLFF
TRBJ2-5 - TRBV7-2 14 - TGTGCCAGCAGCTTCCAGAGGGCCCAAGAGACCCAGTACTTC CASSFQRAQETQYF
TRBJ2-1 - TRBV19 15 - TGTGCCAGTAGGGAGACAGGAGGAATCCACAATGAGCAGTTCTTC CASRETGGIHNEQFF
TRBJ1-2 - TRBV6-5 14 TRBD1 TGTGCCAGCAGCCCGACCGGGACAGGTGGTAGCTACACCTTC CASSPTGTGGSYTF
TRBJ1-4 - TRBV20-1 11 - TGCAGTGCTAGCGAGGATGAAAAACTGTTTTTT CSASEDEKLFF
TRBJ2-2 - TRBV19 15 TRBD1 TGTGCCAGTAGTACCGGGACAGTGAACACCGGGGAGCTGTTTTTT CASSTGTVNTGELFF
TRBJ1-4 - TRBV6-4 16 TRBD1 TGTGCCAGCTCAAGGGACAGTCTACCAACTAATGAAAAACTGTTTTTT CASSRDSLPTNEKLFF
TRBJ2-6 - TRBV6-1 15 - TGTGCCAGCAGTGCCGCCAGGTCTGGGGCCAACGTCCTGACTTTC CASSAARSGANVLTF
TRBJ1-2 - TRBV6-5 15 - TGTGCCAGCAGTTACTCGGGGCAGGGGCTGTTTGGCTACACCTTC CASSYSGQGLFGYTF
TRBJ2-5 - TRBV11-2 15 TRBD2 TGTGCCAGCAGCCAGACTAGCGGGGCCCCAGAGACCCAGTACTTC CASSQTSGAPETQYF